This is a list of T cell receptor beta chains from one sample in a study of CD8+ T cells in alopecia areata. Libraries were prepared by immunoSEQ multiplex PCR; TCRdb keeps only in-frame clonotypes and omits some of them. The sample lists around 98,000 clones; around two fifths were seen once. Sample: CD4+ T cells sorted from blood. The receptor set was obtained from a human donor with alopecia areata. Each CDR3 is given with its conserved first and last residue. D genes are given only for firm matches. Not every row has a clone size; where given, it reads once, few, many or a size class.

CDR3nt: TGTGCCAGCAGTGGGACTAGCGGGGTTGCCGCAGATACGCAGTATTTT
CDR3aa: CASSGTSGVAADTQYF
abundance: .
d_gene: TRBD2
j_gene: TRBJ2-3
v_gene: TRBV25-1

CDR3nt: TGTGCCTGGAGACTAGCGGGAGGCTATGAGCAGTTCTTC
CDR3aa: CAWRLAGGYEQFF
abundance: .
d_gene: TRBD2
j_gene: TRBJ2-1
v_gene: TRBV30

CDR3nt: TGTGCCAGCAGCTCTAGTCCCGGGACTAGCGGGAGGCTAGAGACCCAGTACTTC
CDR3aa: CASSSSPGTSGRLETQYF
abundance: few
d_gene: TRBD2
j_gene: TRBJ2-5
v_gene: TRBV7-8

CDR3nt: TGTGCCAGCAGTTACCAGGAGACCTACGAGCAGTACTTC
CDR3aa: CASSYQETYEQYF
abundance: .
d_gene: .
j_gene: TRBJ2-7
v_gene: TRBV28

CDR3nt: TGTGCCTGGAGTCGTAGAGGCAGGGACAATGAGCAGTTCTTC
CDR3aa: CAWSRRGRDNEQFF
abundance: once
d_gene: .
j_gene: TRBJ2-1
v_gene: TRBV30

CDR3nt: TGCAGCTTCTCTTACAGCGGGGAGACCCAGTACTTC
CDR3aa: CSFSYSGETQYF
abundance: .
d_gene: .
j_gene: TRBJ2-5
v_gene: TRBV29-1

CDR3nt: TGTGCCAGCAGCGCCGGGACAGGGTTCTACGAGCAGTACTTC
CDR3aa: CASSAGTGFYEQYF
abundance: few
d_gene: TRBD1
j_gene: TRBJ2-7
v_gene: TRBV11-2

CDR3nt: TGCAGCGGACACGAACTTCTGGGTGCTCGATCGAGGACGCAGTATTTT
CDR3aa: CSGHELLGARSRTQYF
abundance: .
d_gene: .
j_gene: TRBJ2-3
v_gene: TRBV29-1

CDR3nt: TGCGCCAGCAGCGGAGGGGGCCCCGACAATGAGCAGTTCTTC
CDR3aa: CASSGGGPDNEQFF
abundance: .
d_gene: .
j_gene: TRBJ2-1
v_gene: TRBV5-1

CDR3nt: TGCAGCGTTGAAATAGGGGGCGCAGCAGATACGCAGTATTTT
CDR3aa: CSVEIGGAADTQYF
abundance: .
d_gene: TRBD1
j_gene: TRBJ2-3
v_gene: TRBV29-1

CDR3nt: TGTGCCAGCAGGGGACTATCCACAGATACGCAGTATTTT
CDR3aa: CASRGLSTDTQYF
abundance: .
d_gene: TRBD2
j_gene: TRBJ2-3
v_gene: TRBV25-1

CDR3nt: TGTGCCTGGAGTCAATCCGGGACAGAGAAAGAGACCCAGTACTTC
CDR3aa: CAWSQSGTEKETQYF
abundance: .
d_gene: TRBD1
j_gene: TRBJ2-5
v_gene: TRBV30

CDR3nt: TGTGCCAGCAGTTACCCGAGGTCCGATACGCAGTATTTT
CDR3aa: CASSYPRSDTQYF
abundance: few
d_gene: .
j_gene: TRBJ2-3
v_gene: TRBV6-6

CDR3nt: TGCAGCGTTGAACTGCGCGAGCGGGGGAGCACAGATACGCAGTATTTT
CDR3aa: CSVELRERGSTDTQYF
abundance: few
d_gene: TRBD2
j_gene: TRBJ2-3
v_gene: TRBV29-1

CDR3nt: TGTGCCAGCAGTACAGGTTTTGGGGTGAACACTGAAGCTTTCTTT
CDR3aa: CASSTGFGVNTEAFF
abundance: once
d_gene: .
j_gene: TRBJ1-1
v_gene: TRBV28

CDR3nt: TGCGCCAGCATTCAGGGTATAGATCAGCCCCAGCATTTT
CDR3aa: CASIQGIDQPQHF
abundance: .
d_gene: .
j_gene: TRBJ1-5
v_gene: TRBV23-1

CDR3nt: TGCGCCAGCAGCTTGGCCGCAGTGGCCTACAATGAGCAGTTCTTC
CDR3aa: CASSLAAVAYNEQFF
abundance: .
d_gene: .
j_gene: TRBJ2-1
v_gene: TRBV5-1

CDR3nt: TGTGCCAGCTCTCGGACAGGGGGGTTCTCTGGGGCCAACGTCCTGACTTTC
CDR3aa: CASSRTGGFSGANVLTF
abundance: few
d_gene: TRBD1
j_gene: TRBJ2-6
v_gene: TRBV18

CDR3nt: TGCAGCGTTGGGGGGGCGGATACGCAGTATTTT
CDR3aa: CSVGGADTQYF
abundance: .
d_gene: .
j_gene: TRBJ2-3
v_gene: TRBV29-1

CDR3nt: TGCGCCAGCAGCTTGGGGACAGTCGACGACTATGGCTACACCTTC
CDR3aa: CASSLGTVDDYGYTF
abundance: few
d_gene: .
j_gene: TRBJ1-2
v_gene: TRBV5-1

CDR3nt: TGCAGCGTTGAACCGACCCCAGAGACCCAGTACTTC
CDR3aa: CSVEPTPETQYF
abundance: .
d_gene: .
j_gene: TRBJ2-5
v_gene: TRBV29-1

CDR3nt: TGTGCCAGCAGCTTAGCGCGGCGGGGTCCGGAGACCCAGTACTTC
CDR3aa: CASSLARRGPETQYF
abundance: .
d_gene: .
j_gene: TRBJ2-5
v_gene: TRBV7-9

CDR3nt: TGTGCCAGCAGCACCGACCGGAACACTGAAGCTTTCTTT
CDR3aa: CASSTDRNTEAFF
abundance: once
d_gene: .
j_gene: TRBJ1-1
v_gene: TRBV7-3

CDR3nt: TGTGCCAGCAGCGGGACTAGATCCACCGGGGAGCTGTTTTTT
CDR3aa: CASSGTRSTGELFF
abundance: .
d_gene: TRBD2
j_gene: TRBJ2-2
v_gene: TRBV11-3